Presented here are 21 T cell receptor beta chains from one specimen sequenced in a study of tumor-infiltrating T cells and Merkel cell polyomavirus. The overall study: The T cells studied were CD8+ and recognized the Merkel cell polyomavirus KLL epitope.

Method: immunoSEQ multiplex PCR; TCRdb's copy keeps in-frame clones and lacks some. The sample holds under 950 clones; 70% to 90% are singletons and the top ten take 9.5% to 13%. All patients' tumors stained robustly positive for Merkel cell polyomavirus Large T antigen by immunohistochemistry. Sequences were obtained from lymph node tissue. These receptors originate from a woman aged 70 to 79 with Merkel cell carcinoma.

This sequence joins TRBV2 and TRBJ1-3, with D perhaps TRBD1 (6 bases). The V end was cut by 3 bases, the J end by 9 bases, with 21 bases between. The CDR3 extends over 16 amino acids. The germline gives CDR1 SNHLY, CDR2 FYNNEI. The CDR3 DNA follows: TGTGCCAGCAGTGATCGCCCGGGCAGGGGAAAAGGCACCATATATTTT. This translates into CASSDRPGRGKGTIYF.

The genes are TRBV5-4 and TRBJ2-5; D not resolved. Germline values: CDR1 SGHNT, CDR2 YYREEE (reference sequence). The CDR3 extends over 14 amino acids. The ends were cut back, 0 bases at V and 2 bases at J, with 8 bases in the middle. CDR3 sequence: CASSLEAEQETQYF. CDR3 sequence (DNA): TGTGCCAGCAGCTTGGAGGCGGAGCAAGAGACCCAGTACTTC.

The CDR3 DNA is TGTGCCAGCAGTTCGGAACAGAGCACAGATACGCAGTATTTT. This translates into CASSSEQSTDTQYF. This chain links TRBV6-5 with TRBJ2-3; D gene unclear. Germline V CDR1 and CDR2: MNHEY, SVGAGI. V lost 4 bases and J 0 bases, leaving 8 bases between the germline ends. This CDR3 has 14 amino acids.

The genes are TRBV4-1 and TRBJ1-2; no clear D gene. From germline, CDR1 is MGHRA and CDR2 YSYEKL. The CDR3 length is 13 residues. Trimming shortened V by 0 bases and J by 7 bases, and 9 bases separated the two germline ends. The CDR3 sequence: CASSQDSGSGYTF. CDR3 sequence (DNA): TGCGCCAGCAGCCAAGATTCAGGAAGTGGCTACACCTTC.

V gene TRBV7-2 combines with J gene TRBJ2-7; tentatively, D is TRBD2 (6 bases). The CDR3 loop spans 14 amino acids. CDR1 SGHTA and CDR2 FQGNSA come from the germline V gene. Trimming shortened V by 1 base and J by 2 bases, and 9 bases separated the two germline ends. CDR3 region: CASSLGGIPYEQYF. The CDR3 DNA sequence: TGTGCCAGCAGCTTAGGCGGGATCCCCTACGAGCAGTACTTC.

The V and J genes are TRBV6-1 and TRBJ2-5; D ambiguous. This CDR3 has 14 amino acids. The V end lost 8 bases, the J end lost 0 bases, and 13 bases lay between the germline ends. CDR1 is MNHNS and CDR2 is SASEGT in the germline V gene. The CDR3 sequence: CASETQPYQETQYF. DNA for the CDR3: TGTGCCAGCGAAACACAGCCTTACCAAGAGACCCAGTACTTC.

In this sample, this clone turned up a few times. V is TRBV18 and J is TRBJ1-1, with D maybe TRBD1 (6 bases). V was trimmed by 4 bases and J by 2 bases, leaving 8 bases between them. The CDR3 loop spans 13 amino acids. Germline loops: CDR1 KGHSH, CDR2 LQKENI. CDR3 sequence reads: CASSRQANTEAFF. CDR3 DNA: TGTGCCAGCTCACGACAGGCTAACACTGAAGCTTTCTTT.

The chain combines TRBV9 with TRBJ2-1; weak D call: TRBD2 (6 bases). This CDR3 comprises 14 residues. Trimming stripped 3 bases from V and 8 bases from J, with 15 bases between. The germline V gene has CDR1 SGDLS and CDR2 YYNGEE. CDR3 nucleotide sequence: TGTGCCAGCAGCGGACCGACTAGTTACCATGAGCAGTTCTTC. It translates to CASSGPTSYHEQFF.

The chain couples TRBV6-1 to TRBJ2-1; TRBD1 aligns across 9 bases. The trim removed 6 bases at V and 4 bases at J, leaving 7 bases unmatched. This CDR3 spans 15 amino acids. CDR1 and CDR2 from the germline V gene are MNHNS and SASEGT. The CDR3 loop is CASRLQGADYNEQFF. DNA of the CDR3: TGTGCCAGCAGATTACAGGGGGCGGATTACAATGAGCAGTTCTTC.

The chain employs TRBV27 and TRBJ2-5; D is unresolved. The CDR3 totals 13 residues. Looked up from germline, CDR1 is MNHEY and CDR2 is SMNVEV (reference sequence). V was clipped by 7 bases and J by 7 bases, with 16 bases between them. The CDR3: CASTRRVYRTQYF. The DNA of the CDR3 is TGTGCCAGCACCCGGCGTGTTTACAGGACCCAGTACTTC.

Note on this clone: Other nucleotide sequences in the sample specify the same CDR3. The chain combines TRBV21-1 with TRBJ1-5. TRBV21-1 is labeled a pseudogene. The CDR3 extends over 17 amino acids. The CDR3 region is CASSLELATWHHQPQHF. CDR3 nucleotides: TGTGCCAGCAGCCTGGAGTTAGCTACTTGGCATCATCAGCCCCAGCATTTT.

The table lists this clone with a few counts. This sequence joins TRBV14 and TRBJ2-2, with 7 nucleotides matching TRBD1. The germline V gene has CDR1 SGHDN and CDR2 FVKESK. V trimming: 5 bases; J trimming: 0 bases; junction bases outside the gene matches: 3. CDR3 length equals 15 residues. The CDR3 sequence: CASSGTDSNTGELFF. The CDR3 DNA reads as TGTGCCAGCAGCGGGACAGATTCGAACACCGGGGAGCTGTTTTTT.

The chain joins TRBV4-3 to TRBJ1-2, with D tentatively TRBD1 (6 bases). This CDR3 comprises 15 residues. Germline loops: CDR1 LGHNA, CDR2 YSLEER. V was cut by 5 bases and J by 4 bases, with 17 bases left in between. CDR3 in amino acids: CASSNLGTGPYGYTF. The CDR3 nucleotides are TGCGCCAGCAGCAACCTAGGAACAGGGCCCTATGGCTACACCTTC.

CDR3 coding DNA: TGTGCCAGCAGCTTTGAGACTGAGGCCTACGAGCAGTACTTC. This gives the protein CASSFETEAYEQYF. The chain recombines TRBV5-6 with TRBJ2-7, with D uncertain. The CDR3 sequence is 14 residues long. Germline loops: CDR1 SGHDT, CDR2 YYEEEE. V was cut by 2 bases and J by 2 bases, with 11 bases left in between.

The CDR3, as DNA: TGTGCCAGCAGTTGGGCTTCTTACCGATACAAAGGTCGGGCCAACGTCCTGACTTTC. Protein: CASSWASYRYKGRANVLTF. The V and J genes are TRBV2 and TRBJ2-6, with D hard to call. Per the germline V gene, CDR1 is SNHLY and CDR2 is FYNNEI. The CDR3 contains 19 residues. V was clipped by 5 bases and J by 5 bases, with 25 bases between them.

The table lists this clone with a count of one. The gene calls are TRBV30 and TRBJ1-3; D is possibly TRBD1 (5 bases). This CDR3 has 15 amino acids. The ends were cut back, 6 bases at V and 0 bases at J, with 15 bases in the middle. Germline CDR1 is GTSNPN and CDR2 is SVGIG (reference sequence). The CDR3 spells CACSRGENSGNTIYF. The DNA for the CDR3 is TGTGCCTGTTCCCGGGGGGAGAACTCTGGAAACACCATATATTTT.

The rearrangement uses TRBV29-1 and TRBJ2-2; 9 bases fit TRBD1. CDR1 and CDR2 (germline): SQVTM, ANQGSEA. The length of the CDR3 is 18 residues. The ends lost 7 bases at V and 4 bases at J; junction bases unmatched: 19. The CDR3: CSASTTGTGKPGTGELFF. The CDR3, as DNA: TGCAGCGCTTCAACCACCGGGACAGGGAAGCCGGGCACCGGGGAGCTGTTTTTT.

The CDR3 is CASSLSSWSVGETQYF. The CDR3 DNA is TGTGCCAGCAGCTTGTCTAGCTGGTCGGTAGGTGAGACCCAGTACTTC. The chain links TRBV5-4 to TRBJ2-5; weak D call: TRBD2 (5 bases). Germline CDR1 and CDR2: SGHNT and YYREEE (reference sequence). Trimming removed 1 base at V and 5 bases at J, with 18 bases between. The CDR3 has 16 amino acids. The variable domain in full, completed from reference TRBV5-4 and TRBJ2-5, reads ETGVTQSPTHLIKTRGQQVTLRCSSQSGHNTVSWYQQALGQGPQFIFQYYREEENGRGNFPPRFSGLQFPNYSSELNVNALELDDSALYLCASSLSSWSVGETQYFGPGTRLLVL.

The rearrangement links TRBV28 to TRBJ1-6; D is uncertain. V was shortened by 3 bases and J by 7 bases, with 16 bases between the two germline ends. Germline CDR1 is MDHEN and CDR2 is SYDVKM. This CDR3 spans 16 amino acids. CDR3 coding DNA: TGTGCCAGCAGTTTCACGGTGTTAAGCGTAAATTCACCCCTCCACTTT. Its protein product is CASSFTVLSVNSPLHF.

This clone showed up just once. The CDR3 loop is CASSLSLAGVQLSYEQYV. CDR3 nucleotides: TGTGCCAGCAGCTTGTCCCTAGCGGGAGTTCAGCTTTCCTACGAGCAGTACGTC. This chain links TRBV5-6 with TRBJ2-7; TRBD2 matches at 10 bases. The V gene's germline CDR1 is SGHDT and CDR2 YYEEEE. The CDR3 length is 18 residues. V gave up 1 base and J gave up 1 base; unmatched junction bases: 11.

As concerns this clone: At one boundary the junction diverges from the germline segment, which might be a read error. The chain is built from TRBV7-7 and TRBJ2-2; 9 bases map to TRBD2. CDR1 and CDR2 from the germline V gene are SSHAT and FNYEAQ (reference sequence). The CDR3 covers 15 residues. Here the CDR3 DNA reads TGTGCTAGCAGCCCGACTAGCGGAGTCACCGGGGAGCTGTTTTTT. As protein: CASSPTSGVTGELFF.